This section outlines one T cell receptor beta chain sequence together with its context. Its antigen remains unknown. CD8 cells regarded as naive lacked CD45RO, were positively chosen for CCR7, and omitted terminally differentiated effector memory CD45RA+ cells. Germline loops: CDR1 SEHNR, CDR2 FQNEAQ (reference sequence). V was pared by 5 bases and J by 5 bases, with 12 bases of the junction left unmatched. The CDR3 consists of 15 residues. The sample is drawn from a study of shared clonotypes between healthy human individuals. Study-wide results and caveats: Generation probabilities of non-shared clonotypes were lower (relative to those shared by all four donors). Investigators expected sequencing depth to affect clonotype sharing among donors.

At a deep level, the assay was run. Libraries were prepared by immunoSEQ multiplex PCR; TCRdb keeps only in-frame clonotypes and omits some of them. The table lists over 750,000 clones, roughly 96% of them singletons, with less than 0.25% in the top ten. Source material: naive CD8+ T cells sorted from blood. This chain joins TRBV7-9 and TRBJ2-7; 7 bases are a match to TRBD2. This clonotype was sampled from a man aged 30-40 years in good health. The CDR3 is CASSQAAGEANEQYF. CDR3 DNA: TGTGCCAGCAGCCAAGCGGCGGGGGAGGCTAACGAGCAGTACTTC. The whole variable domain, remainder taken from reference TRBV7-9 and TRBJ2-7, is DTGVSQNPRHKITKRGQNVTFRCDPISEHNRLYWYRQTLGQGPEFLTYFQNEAQLEKSRLLSDRFSAERPKGSFSTLEIQRTEQGDSAMYLCASSQAAGEANEQYFGPGTRLTVT.